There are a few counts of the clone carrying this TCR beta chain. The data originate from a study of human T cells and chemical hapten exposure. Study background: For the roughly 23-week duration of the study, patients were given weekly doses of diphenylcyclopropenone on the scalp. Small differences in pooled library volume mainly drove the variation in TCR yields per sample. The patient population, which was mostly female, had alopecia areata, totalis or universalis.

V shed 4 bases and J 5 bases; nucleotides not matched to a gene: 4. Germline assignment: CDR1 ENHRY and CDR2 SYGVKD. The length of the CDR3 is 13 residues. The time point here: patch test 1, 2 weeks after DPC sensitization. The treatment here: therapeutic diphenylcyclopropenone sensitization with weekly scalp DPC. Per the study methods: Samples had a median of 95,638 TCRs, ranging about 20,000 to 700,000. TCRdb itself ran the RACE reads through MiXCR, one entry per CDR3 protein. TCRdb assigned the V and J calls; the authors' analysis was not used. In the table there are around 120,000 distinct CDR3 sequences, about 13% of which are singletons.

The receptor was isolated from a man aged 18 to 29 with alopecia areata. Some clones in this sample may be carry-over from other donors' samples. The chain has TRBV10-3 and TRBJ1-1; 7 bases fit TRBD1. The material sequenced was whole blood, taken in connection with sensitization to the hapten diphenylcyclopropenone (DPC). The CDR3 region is CAISAGGETEAFF. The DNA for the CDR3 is TGTGCCATCAGTGCAGGGGGAGAAACTGAAGCTTTCTTT.